This T cell receptor beta chain was observed in a study of shared clonotypes between healthy human individuals. The authors split each subset's genomic DNA evenly across several immunoSEQ plates. Libraries were prepared by immunoSEQ multiplex PCR; TCRdb keeps only in-frame clonotypes and omits some of them. Seen here are approximately 1.5 million clones, approximately 98% observed once, and the top ten hold 0.4% to 0.55%. All of the donors resided in Nashville, Tennessee, and each was a Caucasian adult. The CDR3 spans 15 residues. Germline CDR1 is SGHDT and CDR2 is YYEEEE. V lost 1 base and J lost 2, with 13 bases in between.

V is TRBV5-6 and J is TRBJ2-7; D possibly matches TRBD1 or TRBD2 (6 bases each). The receptor's source is a man aged 25-45 years in good health. The source material was naive CD4+ T cells sorted from blood. The sample's subset: CD45RA+ positively selected. The CDR3, as DNA: TGTGCCAGCAGCTTGAAGGGCGGGACAACCTACGAGCAGTACTTC. It is translated as CASSLKGGTTYEQYF.